The 32 T cell receptor beta chains below were found in one sample sequenced in a study of tumor-infiltrating lymphocytes in primary liver carcinoma. Unsorted bulk tissue of about 17-32 mg yielded co-extracted RNA and DNA. A primer in the constant region served to generate TCR beta cDNA from roughly 550 ng of total RNA. ARM-PCR, slightly modified, supplied the TCR beta libraries through three nested multiplex PCR rounds. Investigators reported that the first two PCR rounds, at roughly 10 cycles each, used TRBV1-TRBV30 forward primers with a C-beta reverse primer. Each CDR3 protein gets one entry after TCRdb re-called the multiplex PCR reads with MiXCR. Of about 78,000 distinct CDR3 sequences in the sample, 71% are singletons; the top ten hold about 13%. The sequenced sample was liver tumor tissue from sampling region 4. Subset here: tumor region T4, right-lateral pole. The receptors stem from a woman in her fifties or sixties with primary liver carcinoma and hepatitis B virus infection.

In the case of this clonotype: The junction does not match germline at one end; this may be a read error. The V call is TRBV11-2, the J call TRBJ1-1, with D hard to call. CDR1 is SGHAT and CDR2 is FQNNGV in the germline V gene. The CDR3 is 13 amino acids. CDR3 sequence (DNA): TGTGACAGCAGCTGCGGGCCCATCACTGAAGCTTTCTTT. Translated, it gives CDSSCGPITEAFF.

A note on this clonotype: An end of the junction differs from the germline gene, which may be a read error. V and J are TRBV7-9 and TRBJ2-1, with D tentatively TRBD2 (5 bases). CDR3 length: 12 residues. The germline V gene has CDR1 SEHNR and CDR2 FQNEAQ (reference sequence). The CDR3 loop reads CASNLAYGEQFF. The CDR3 DNA follows: TGTGCCAGCAACTTAGCGTACGGGGAGCAGTTCTTC.

This clonotype was seen once. Compared with germline, one end of the junction differs, possibly owing to a read error. V is TRBV6-1 and J is TRBJ2-2; D perhaps matches TRBD2 (5 bases). Germline-derived CDR1 and CDR2 are MNHNS and SASEGT. This CDR3 comprises 15 residues. CDR3 DNA sequence: TGTGCCAGCAGTTTCTTGGAGAGAGGCACCGGGGAACTGATTTTT. Translation gives CASSFLERGTGELIF.

In this sample, this clonotype turned up many times. This chain links TRBV5-1 with TRBJ1-2; TRBD1 is a possible D gene (5 bases). The germline gives CDR1 SGHRS, CDR2 YFSETQ. This CDR3 contains 13 residues. V lost 5 bases and J 5 bases, leaving 13 bases between the germline ends. In DNA, the CDR3 is TGCGCCAGCAGAACCGGGACCGGGTATGGCTACACCTTC. Protein: CASRTGTGYGYTF.

With respect to this clonotype: This may arise from a read error, as a much more abundant clone is one base away. The J gene is TRBJ1-1, the V gene TRBV6-4; D unclear. CDR1 is MRHNA and CDR2 is SNTAGT in the germline V gene. V shed 4 bases and J shed 3 bases, with 9 bases lying between them. The CDR3 contains 13 residues. CDR3 DNA sequence: TGTGCCAGCAGTGCCGTCAGTCACACTGAAGCTTTCTTT. Translating it yields CASSAVSHTEAFF.

Turning to this clonotype: The junction departs from germline at one end; a sequencing error may be responsible. V is TRBV5-1 and J is TRBJ1-1; TRBD1 might be the D (5 bases). Germline CDR1 reads SGHRS; CDR2 reads YFSETQ. The CDR3 covers 15 residues. The CDR3 region has the DNA TGCGCCAGCAGCTCTGACAAGGGAGTGGGGACTGAAGCTTTCTTC. The encoded protein is CASSSDKGVGTEAFF.

Details on this clonotype: The junction does not match germline at one end; this may be a read error. Written as DNA, the CDR3 is TGTGCCGGCAGTGTCATACGGGCGGACTATGGCTACACCTTC. Amino acid sequence: CAGSVIRADYGYTF. This sequence joins TRBV6-5 and TRBJ1-2; D is unclear. The germline V gene has CDR1 MNHEY and CDR2 SVGAGI. The CDR3 totals 14 residues.

About this clonotype: One end of the junction does not line up with germline, which may come from a read error. The chain links TRBV7-9 to TRBJ2-4, with TRBD2 as a possible D gene (5 bases). Germline CDR1 SEHNR, CDR2 FQNEAQ (reference sequence). CDR3 length equals 14 residues. Here the CDR3 DNA reads TGTGCTAGCAGCACCTCAGATGAGGGTCCAATTCAGTACTTC. It is translated as CASSTSDEGPIQYF. The variable domain in full, completed from reference TRBV7-9 and TRBJ2-4, reads DTGVSQNPRHKITKRGQNVTFRCDPISEHNRLYWYRQTLGQGPEFLTYFQNEAQLEKSRLLSDRFSAERPKGSFSTLEIQRTEQGDSAMYLCASSTSDEGPIQYFGAGTRLSVL.

A few counts support this clonotype. This may arise from a read error, as a much more abundant clone is one base away. The chain carries TRBV7-9 and TRBJ1-2; D ambiguous. The V end lost 7 bases, the J end lost 5 bases, and 14 bases lay between the germline ends. CDR1 SEHNR and CDR2 FQNEAQ come from the germline V gene (reference sequence). The CDR3 loop spans 13 amino acids. The CDR3 reads CASTPGLQYGYTF. CDR3 nucleotides: TGTGCCAGCACCCCCGGGTTGCAGTATGGCTACACCTTC.

To note about this clonotype: This likely comes from a read error, as the CDR3 has no conserved phenylalanine or tryptophan at its end. The chain combines TRBV6-2 or TRBV6-3 with TRBJ2-1; D gene ambiguous. The CDR3 has 12 amino acids. CDR1 is MNHEY, CDR2 SVGEGT, per germline. The chain's CDR3 is CASQNGYSEQFS. Written as DNA, the CDR3 is TGTGCCAGCCAAAACGGGTACAGTGAGCAGTTCTCC.

This clonotype appeared many times. The chain couples TRBV28 to TRBJ2-7; 11 positions agree with TRBD2. The CDR3 covers 19 residues. Germline CDR1 is MDHEN and CDR2 is SYDVKM. V was clipped by 6 bases and J by 2 bases; unmatched bases: 18. CDR3 sequence reads: CASRSQGSASGRRPYEQYF. The CDR3 DNA reads TGTGCCAGCAGGTCTCAGGGGTCGGCTAGCGGGAGGCGCCCCTACGAGCAGTACTTC.

The chain uses TRBV7-2 and TRBJ2-5, with 14 bases lining up with TRBD2. The CDR3 extends over 18 amino acids. In germline, CDR1 is SGHTA, CDR2 FQGNSA. The V segment lost 5 bases and the J segment 2 bases; nucleotides outside the gene matches: 10. CDR3 bases: TGTGCCAGCAGCCCTCGACTAGCGGGAGGGCCGGGTCAAGAGACCCAGTACTTC. Residues: CASSPRLAGGPGQETQYF.

Details on this clonotype: A junction end diverges from the germline sequence, so it may reflect a read error. V usage is TRBV28 and J usage is TRBJ2-7, with D possibly being TRBD1 (5 bases). The germline CDR1 and CDR2 sequences are MDHEN and SYDVKM. The CDR3 contains 12 residues. The CDR3 is CTSSLDTYEQYF. CDR3 DNA sequence: TGTACCAGCAGTTTGGACACCTACGAGCAGTACTTT.

Remarks on this clonotype: The junction differs from germline at one of its ends, possibly a read error. J is TRBJ1-4 and V is TRBV29-1; tentatively, D is TRBD1 (5 bases). This CDR3 spans 13 amino acids. Germline CDR1 SQVTM, CDR2 ANQGSEA. This CDR3 is CSGMTGGNERLFF. CDR3 nucleotide sequence: TGCAGCGGTATGACGGGGGGTAATGAAAGACTGTTTTTT.

Comment on this clonotype: The conserved final phenylalanine or tryptophan is absent from the CDR3, which likely points to a read error. This sequence joins TRBV6-6 and TRBJ2-6; 9 nucleotides line up with TRBD1. CDR1 is MNHNY, CDR2 SVGAGI, per germline (reference sequence). The CDR3 totals 15 residues. The CDR3 DNA reads TGTGCCAGCAGCCTACAGGGGGCTGGGGCCAACGCCCTGACTTTG. It codes for CASSLQGAGANALTL.

Points on this clonotype: The conserved closing phenylalanine or tryptophan is absent in this CDR3, likely reflecting a read error. The rearrangement uses TRBV4-1 and TRBJ1-5, with TRBD1 matching over 7 bases. This CDR3 is 14 amino acids long. From germline, CDR1 is MGHRA and CDR2 YSYEKL. Trimming took 3 bases from V and 9 from J; bases not matched to a gene: 8. CDR3 in DNA: TGCGCCAGCAGCCAGGGACAGATAGGACTGCCCCAGCATTCT. Amino acid sequence: CASSQGQIGLPQHS.

The J gene is TRBJ1-5, the V gene TRBV6-5; 8 bases map to TRBD1. The CDR3 contains 15 residues. The germline gives CDR1 MNHEY, CDR2 SVGAGI. The V gene end was trimmed by 9 bases and the J gene end by 9 bases; junction bases not matched to a gene: 16. CDR3 DNA sequence: TGTGCCAGAAGCCAAAGACAGGGGAGTCGTCGGCCCCAGCATTTT. Amino acids: CARSQRQGSRRPQHF.

Regarding this clonotype: One junction end disagrees with the germline gene, perhaps due to a read error. The chain couples TRBV6-2 or TRBV6-3 to TRBJ2-1, with D possibly TRBD2 on 5 matching bases. The CDR3 loop spans 12 amino acids. From germline, CDR1 is MNHEY and CDR2 SVGEGT. The CDR3 nucleotides are TGCGCCAGCAGTTGCGGGCGAGATGAGCAGTTCTTC. Amino acids: CASSCGRDEQFF.

This clonotype has a single count. The junction and the germline gene differ at one end; a read error may be behind it. The chain couples TRBV6-1 to TRBJ1-3, with D tentatively TRBD1 (5 bases). CDR1 MNHNS and CDR2 SASEGT come from the germline V gene. The CDR3 is made up of 15 amino acids. CDR3 nucleotides: TGTGCCAGGAGTGAAGCGGGGGACTACCCTGGAACCATATATTTT. This encodes CARSEAGDYPGTIYF.

V usage is TRBV28 and J usage is TRBJ2-7; 7 positions match TRBD2. The ends lost 7 bases at V and 7 bases at J; junction bases unmatched: 16. The CDR3 is made up of 15 amino acids. CDR1 MDHEN and CDR2 SYDVKM come from the germline V gene. This chain's CDR3 is CASTSGVGGSGEQYF. CDR3 sequence (DNA): TGTGCCAGCACCTCCGGTGTGGGAGGGTCGGGAGAGCAGTACTTC.

The rearrangement uses TRBV10-3 and TRBJ1-3; 7 nucleotides align to TRBD1. The CDR3 contains 14 residues. Germline CDR1 and CDR2: ENHRY and SYGVKD. After removal of 7 bases from V and 2 bases from J, the junction contained 5 bases not matched to a gene. The CDR3 DNA reads as TGTGCCATCACCTCCGGGACAGCTGGAAACACCATATATTTT. Its translation is CAITSGTAGNTIYF.

With respect to this clonotype: One end of the junction is discordant with germline, which a read error may explain. V gene TRBV29-1 combines with J gene TRBJ1-1; no firm D call. The V gene's germline CDR1 is SQVTM and CDR2 ANQGSEA. The CDR3 extends over 15 amino acids. DNA of the CDR3: TGCAGCGTTGGCCCGAGGCAAAGCCTGAACATTGAAGCTTTCTTT. Translation: CSVGPRQSLNIEAFF.

With regard to this clonotype: At one of its ends the junction is not consistent with the germline gene, which may arise from a read error. The V and J genes are TRBV12-5 and TRBJ1-4, with D uncertain. Germline values: CDR1 LGHNT, CDR2 FRNRAP. This CDR3 spans 13 amino acids. The CDR3 here is CASGSTHNGKLFF. CDR3 DNA: TGTGCTAGTGGCTCCACGCATAATGGAAAACTGTTTTTT.

This clonotype was recorded many times. The V call is TRBV5-5, the J call TRBJ1-4, with 7 bases lining up with TRBD1. CDR3 length: 14 amino acids. V shed 4 bases and J 5 bases; nucleotides not matched to a gene: 5. Germline CDR1 reads SGHKS; CDR2 reads YYEKEE (reference sequence). The CDR3 region has the DNA TGTGCCAGCAGCCGGACAGGACTCAATGAAAAACTGTTTTTT. As protein: CASSRTGLNEKLFF. The complete variable domain, with remaining parts taken from reference TRBV5-5 and TRBJ1-4, reads DAGVTQSPTHLIKTRGQQVTLRCSPISGHKSVSWYQQVLGQGPQFIFQYYEKEERGRGNFPDRFSARQFPNYSSELNVNALLLGDSALYLCASSRTGLNEKLFFGSGTQLSVL.

Remarks on this clonotype: One junction end disagrees with the germline gene, perhaps due to a read error. V usage is TRBV11-2 and J usage is TRBJ2-5, with D possibly being TRBD1 (6 bases). In germline, CDR1 is SGHAT, CDR2 FQNNGV. This CDR3 has 13 amino acids. The CDR3 spells CASMIQGWETQCF. The CDR3 region has the DNA TGTGCCAGCATGATCCAGGGGTGGGAGACCCAGTGTTTC. Complete variable domain (other parts from reference TRBV11-2 and TRBJ2-5): EAGVAQSPRYKIIEKRQSVAFWCNPISGHATLYWYQQILGQGPKLLIQFQNNGVVDDSQLPKDRFSAERLKGVDSTLKIQPAKLEDSAVYLCASMIQGWETQCFGPGTRLLVL.

With regard to this clonotype: Likely a read error: the CDR3 ends without its conserved phenylalanine or tryptophan. The V and J genes are TRBV24-1 and TRBJ2-1; 7 nucleotides agree with TRBD2. CDR3 length equals 17 residues. The ends lost 2 bases at V and 1 base at J; junction bases unmatched: 7. CDR1 is KGHDR and CDR2 is SFDVKD in the germline V gene. The CDR3, as DNA: TGTGCCACCAGTGATTCTAGAGGGAGGGCTTCCTACAATGAGCAGTTCTTA. Protein product: CATSDSRGRASYNEQFL.

This clonotype has just one count. The germline gene is not matched at one end of the junction; a read error may be the cause. The rearrangement joins TRBV6-2 or TRBV6-3 to TRBJ2-1; possibly TRBD2 for D (6 bases). CDR3 length: 14 residues. Per the germline V gene, CDR1 is MNHEY and CDR2 is SVGEGT. The CDR3 DNA follows: TGTGCCAGCAGTTTAGCGGAGGCGTACAATAAGCAGTTGTTC. Protein: CASSLAEAYNKQLF.

About this clonotype itself: This is likely a read error, given that the CDR3 carries no conserved phenylalanine or tryptophan at its end. The genes are TRBV29-1 and TRBJ2-3, with TRBD2 as a possible D gene (5 bases). Germline values: CDR1 SQVTM, CDR2 ANQGSEA. The CDR3 consists of 13 residues. V lost 6 bases, J lost 4 bases, and 14 bases lay in between. CDR3 in amino acids: CSVGTSGADTQYY. The CDR3 coding sequence is TGCAGCGTCGGAACTAGTGGGGCAGATACGCAGTATTAT.

Points on this clonotype: A junction end diverges from the germline sequence, so it may reflect a read error. The chain uses TRBV7-3 and TRBJ2-5; no reliable D call. Germline CDR1 and CDR2: SGHTA and FQGTGA. This CDR3 contains 13 residues. The CDR3 nucleotides are TGTGCCAGCAGCATGGGCCTTGAAGAGACCCAGCACTTC. Its translation is CASSMGLEETQHF.

The rearrangement links TRBV24-1 to TRBJ2-2; TRBD2 matches at 10 bases. Per the germline V gene, CDR1 is KGHDR and CDR2 is SFDVKD. The CDR3 runs 16 residues. Trimming took 4 bases from V and 5 from J; bases not matched to a gene: 6. CDR3 amino acids: CATSDISGRKTGELFF. As DNA, the CDR3 is TGTGCCACCAGTGACATTAGCGGGAGGAAGACCGGGGAGCTGTTTTTT.

This clonotype was counted between two and nine times. The chain has TRBV11-2 and TRBJ2-1, with TRBD2 as a possible D gene (6 bases). There are 15 residues in the CDR3. Per germline, CDR1 SGHAT and CDR2 FQNNGV. V lost 7 bases to trimming and J lost 5 bases, with 18 bases between them. CDR3 amino acids: CASNSRGGTHNEQFF. CDR3 coding DNA: TGTGCCAGCAACTCCCGTGGCGGGACCCACAATGAGCAGTTCTTC.

This clonotype was found once. A junction boundary mismatches the germline segment, possibly from a read error. V is TRBV12-3 or TRBV12-4 and J is TRBJ1-5; D ambiguous. The CDR3 extends over 13 amino acids. Here the CDR3 reads CTSSLRGNQPQHF. In DNA form, the CDR3 reads TGTACCAGCAGTCTTAGGGGCAATCAGCCCCAGCATTTT.